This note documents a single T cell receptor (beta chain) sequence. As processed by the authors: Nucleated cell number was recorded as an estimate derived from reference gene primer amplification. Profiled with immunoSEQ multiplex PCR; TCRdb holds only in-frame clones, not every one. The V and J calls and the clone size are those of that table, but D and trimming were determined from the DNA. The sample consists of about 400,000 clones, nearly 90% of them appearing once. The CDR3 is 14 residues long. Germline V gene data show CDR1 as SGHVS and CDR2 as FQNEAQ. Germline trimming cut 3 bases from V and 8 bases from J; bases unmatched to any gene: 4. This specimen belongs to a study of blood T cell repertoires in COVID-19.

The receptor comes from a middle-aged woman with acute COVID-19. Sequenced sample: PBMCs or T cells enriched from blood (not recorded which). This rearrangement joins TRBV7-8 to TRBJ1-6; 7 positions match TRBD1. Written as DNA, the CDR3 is TGTGCCAGCAGCTTCGGACAGGCCGATTCACCCCTCCACTTT. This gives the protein CASSFGQADSPLHF.